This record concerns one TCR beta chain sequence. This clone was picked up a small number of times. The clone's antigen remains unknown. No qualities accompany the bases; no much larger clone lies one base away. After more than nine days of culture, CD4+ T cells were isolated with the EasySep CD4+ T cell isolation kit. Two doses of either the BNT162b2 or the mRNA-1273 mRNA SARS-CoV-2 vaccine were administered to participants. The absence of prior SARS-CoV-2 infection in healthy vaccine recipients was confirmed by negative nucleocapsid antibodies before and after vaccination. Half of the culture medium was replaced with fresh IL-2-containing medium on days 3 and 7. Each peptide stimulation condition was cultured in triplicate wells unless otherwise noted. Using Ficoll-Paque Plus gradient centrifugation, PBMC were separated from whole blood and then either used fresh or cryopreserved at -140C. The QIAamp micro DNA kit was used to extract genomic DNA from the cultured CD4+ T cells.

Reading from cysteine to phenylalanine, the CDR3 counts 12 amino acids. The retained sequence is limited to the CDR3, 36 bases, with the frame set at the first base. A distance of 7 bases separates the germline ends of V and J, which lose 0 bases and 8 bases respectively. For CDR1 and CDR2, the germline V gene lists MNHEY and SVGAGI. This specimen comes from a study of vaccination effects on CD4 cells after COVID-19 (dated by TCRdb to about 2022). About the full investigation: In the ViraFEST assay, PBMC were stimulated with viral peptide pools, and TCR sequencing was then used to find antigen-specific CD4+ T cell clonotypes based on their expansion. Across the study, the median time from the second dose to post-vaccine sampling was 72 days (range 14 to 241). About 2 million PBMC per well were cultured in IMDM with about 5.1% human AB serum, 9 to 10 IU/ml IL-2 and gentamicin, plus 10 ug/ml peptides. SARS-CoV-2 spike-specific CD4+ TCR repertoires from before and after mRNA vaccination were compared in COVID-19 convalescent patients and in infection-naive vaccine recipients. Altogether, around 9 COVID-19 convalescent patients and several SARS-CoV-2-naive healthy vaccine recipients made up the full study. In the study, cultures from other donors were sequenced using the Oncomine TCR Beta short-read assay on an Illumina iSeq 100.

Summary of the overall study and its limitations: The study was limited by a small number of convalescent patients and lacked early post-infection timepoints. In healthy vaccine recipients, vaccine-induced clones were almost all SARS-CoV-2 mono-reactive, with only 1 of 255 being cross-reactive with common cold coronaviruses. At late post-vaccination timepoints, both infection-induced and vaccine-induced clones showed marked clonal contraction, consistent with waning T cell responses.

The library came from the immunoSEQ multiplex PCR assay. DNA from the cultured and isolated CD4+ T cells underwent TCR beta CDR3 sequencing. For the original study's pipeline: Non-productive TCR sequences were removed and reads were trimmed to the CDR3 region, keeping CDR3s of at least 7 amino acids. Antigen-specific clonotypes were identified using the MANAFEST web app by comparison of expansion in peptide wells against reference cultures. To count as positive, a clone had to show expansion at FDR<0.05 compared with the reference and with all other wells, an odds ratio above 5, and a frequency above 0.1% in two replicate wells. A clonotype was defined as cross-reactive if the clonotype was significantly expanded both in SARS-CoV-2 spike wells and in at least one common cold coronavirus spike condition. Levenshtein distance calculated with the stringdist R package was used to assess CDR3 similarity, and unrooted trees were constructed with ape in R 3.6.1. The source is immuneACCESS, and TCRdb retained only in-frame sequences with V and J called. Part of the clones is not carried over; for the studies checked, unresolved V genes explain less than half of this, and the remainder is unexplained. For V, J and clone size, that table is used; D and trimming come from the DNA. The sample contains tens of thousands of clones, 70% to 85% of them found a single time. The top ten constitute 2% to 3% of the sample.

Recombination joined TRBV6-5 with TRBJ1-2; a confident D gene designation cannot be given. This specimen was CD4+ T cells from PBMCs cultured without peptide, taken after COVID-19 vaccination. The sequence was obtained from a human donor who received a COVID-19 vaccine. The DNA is TGTGCCAGCAGTTACTCGGGCGGCGGCTACACCTTC. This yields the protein CASSYSGGGYTF.